This record covers a single T cell receptor (beta chain). Its antigen is unknown. The CDR3 consists of 13 residues. The V gene end was trimmed by 1 base and the J gene end by 9 bases; junction bases not matched to a gene: 2. Looked up from germline, CDR1 is SQVTM and CDR2 is ANQGSEA. The record originates from a study of cytomegalovirus exposure and HLA in healthy donors. Study-level information: The same platform was used for the 120 validation repertoires and the roughly 640 first-cohort repertoires, a later analysis reported.

The study, taken as a whole, reports: Among the CMV-associated chains, three were confirmed in vitro as specific for CMV antigens. The classifier reportedly diagnosed cytomegalovirus status with high sensitivity and specificity.

Assay: immunoSEQ multiplex PCR; the TCRdb copy retains only in-frame clones and omits some. Seen here are roughly 75,000 clones, about 94% observed once, and the top ten hold over 2%. The sample was PBMCs. This receptor was obtained from a woman younger than 30 in good health and CMV-seronegative. The V call is TRBV29-1, the J call TRBJ2-1; 11 bases align to TRBD1. CDR3 sequence reads: CSVEGTGGVEQFF. In DNA form, the CDR3 reads TGCAGCGTTGAAGGGACAGGGGGCGTTGAGCAGTTCTTC.